The 17 T cell receptor beta chains in this list originate from one sample, sequenced in a study of blood T cell repertoires in COVID-19. Repertoires were generated with immunoSEQ multiplex PCR, while TCRdb's copy carries only in-frame clones and drops some. The sample contains roughly 100,000 clones, 75% to 90% of which appear only once. The sequencing sample was made of peripheral blood. The receptors were gathered from a human donor in a cohort sampled during active COVID-19.

The chain couples TRBV5-5 to TRBJ1-3; 8 bases fit TRBD1. The germline CDR1 and CDR2 sequences are SGHKS and YYEKEE (reference sequence). V was clipped by 4 bases and J by 0 bases; unmatched bases: 9. The CDR3 has 17 residues. Here the CDR3 DNA reads TGTGCCAGCAGCCTTCGGACAGGGAGTCTCTCTGGAAACACCATATATTTT. The encoded protein is CASSLRTGSLSGNTIYF.

This clone was seen a few times. This chain joins TRBV7-9 and TRBJ2-1; D gene unclear. CDR1 SEHNR and CDR2 FQNEAQ come from the germline V gene (reference sequence). V shed 4 bases and J shed 8 bases, with 18 bases lying between them. The CDR3 has 15 residues. CDR3: CASSSGFTFWDEQFF. The CDR3 DNA sequence: TGTGCCAGCAGCTCAGGATTTACTTTTTGGGATGAGCAGTTCTTC. Variable domain in full (rest from reference TRBV7-9 and TRBJ2-1): DTGVSQNPRHKITKRGQNVTFRCDPISEHNRLYWYRQTLGQGPEFLTYFQNEAQLEKSRLLSDRFSAERPKGSFSTLEIQRTEQGDSAMYLCASSSGFTFWDEQFFGPGTRLTVL.

This chain uses TRBV7-2 with TRBJ2-1; D remains ambiguous. V was trimmed by 2 bases and J by 4 bases, leaving 12 bases between them. From germline, CDR1 is SGHTA and CDR2 FQGNSA. The CDR3 has 15 residues. CDR3 nucleotides: TGTGCCAGCAGCTTAAAAGGCAGAGGATACAATGAGCAGTTCTTC. Its protein product is CASSLKGRGYNEQFF.

This clone was picked up a small number of times. The chain uses TRBV5-4 and TRBJ1-5, with D tentatively TRBD1 (5 bases). Deletions cut 0 bases from V and 5 bases from J, with 12 bases between. CDR3 size: 15 residues. Germline CDR1 reads SGHNT; CDR2 reads YYREEE (reference sequence). CDR3 residues: CASSLGRGGDQPQHF. CDR3 nucleotide sequence: TGTGCCAGCAGCTTGGGGAGGGGTGGGGATCAGCCCCAGCATTTT.

J is TRBJ2-2 and V is TRBV11-2; TRBD1 matches 7 bases. V lost 4 bases and J lost 6; bases outside the gene matches: 2. This CDR3 comprises 13 residues. The germline CDR1 and CDR2 sequences are SGHAT and FQNNGV. CDR3 protein: CASSWDRSGELFF. As DNA, the CDR3 is TGTGCCAGCAGCTGGGACAGATCCGGGGAGCTGTTTTTT.

This chain links TRBV28 with TRBJ2-7; 10 positions match TRBD2. This CDR3 is 14 amino acids long. In germline, CDR1 is MDHEN, CDR2 SYDVKM. With V trimmed by 6 bases and J by 5 bases, 7 bases remained unmatched. The CDR3 coding sequence is TGTGCCAGCAGCCCGGGACTAGCGAGACACGAGCAGTACTTC. This sequence encodes CASSPGLARHEQYF.

This clone was recorded once. The chain joins TRBV5-4 to TRBJ2-7; TRBD2 aligns across 9 bases. With V trimmed by 0 bases and J by 0 bases, 4 bases remained unmatched. Germline V gene data show CDR1 as SGHNT and CDR2 as YYREEE (reference sequence). This CDR3 comprises 16 residues. CDR3 nucleotide sequence: TGTGCCAGCAGCTTGGCAGGCGGGGGGGCCTCCTACGAGCAGTACTTC. Translated, it gives CASSLAGGGASYEQYF.

The chain's CDR3 is CASSRGDIYGYTF. CDR3 bases: TGTGCCAGCAGTCGAGGGGACATCTATGGCTACACCTTC. The chain combines TRBV28 with TRBJ1-2, with D possibly TRBD1 on 6 matching bases. CDR3 length equals 13 residues. Germline V CDR1 and CDR2: MDHEN, SYDVKM. Trimming removed 5 bases from V and 4 bases from J, with 11 bases in between.

The sample holds a few counts of this clone. The V gene is TRBV20-1, the J gene TRBJ2-7; 9 bases align to TRBD1. Germline V lookup: CDR1 DFQATT, CDR2 SNEGSKA (reference sequence). The CDR3 loop spans 11 amino acids. Trimming at V came to 6 bases and at J to 4 bases, leaving 1 base not matched to a gene. CDR3 residues: CSAGTGYEQYF. CDR3 DNA: TGCAGTGCGGGGACAGGGTACGAGCAGTACTTC.

The gene calls are TRBV2 and TRBJ1-1; D might be TRBD1 (5 bases). Per the germline V gene, CDR1 is SNHLY and CDR2 is FYNNEI. The V gene lost 7 bases and the J gene lost 3 bases, with 12 bases spanning the gap. The CDR3 is 13 residues long. DNA for the CDR3: TGTGCCAGCACCACATCCAGGGACACTGAAGCTTTCTTT. It yields the protein CASTTSRDTEAFF.

The chain is built from TRBV7-6 and TRBJ1-1; 7 bases map to TRBD1. Germline values: CDR1 SGHVS, CDR2 FNYEAQ. The V gene end was trimmed by 5 bases and the J gene end by 0 bases; junction bases not matched to a gene: 6. The CDR3 spans 15 residues. CDR3 DNA sequence: TGTGCCAGCAGCCCAGAGACAGGGATGAACACTGAAGCTTTCTTT. This encodes CASSPETGMNTEAFF.

Of note for this clone: Mismatch with germline at one junction end may stem from a read error. The rearrangement links TRBV7-7 to TRBJ2-5; 7 bases line up with TRBD1. CDR1 SSHAT and CDR2 FNYEAQ come from the germline V gene (reference sequence). CDR3 length: 15 amino acids. The CDR3 is CASSQGQTFQETQYF. The CDR3 nucleotides are TGTGCTAGCAGCCAGGGACAGACTTTCCAAGAGACCCAGTACTTC.

This chain connects TRBV7-2 to TRBJ1-2; 7 bases align to TRBD1. V trimming: 5 bases; J trimming: 4 bases; junction bases outside the gene matches: 7. There are 14 residues in the CDR3. CDR1 is SGHTA and CDR2 is FQGNSA in the germline V gene. CDR3 nucleotides: TGTGCCAGCAGCCCGACAGGGAGGATCTATGGCTACACCTTC. Its protein is CASSPTGRIYGYTF.

The CDR3: CASSLAFAGEGGYTF. DNA for the CDR3: TGTGCCAGCAGCTTAGCTTTCGCAGGGGAAGGCGGCTACACCTTC. V usage is TRBV7-2 and J usage is TRBJ1-2, with D maybe TRBD1 (6 bases). V was pared by 0 bases and J by 8 bases, with 16 bases between. From germline, CDR1 is SGHTA and CDR2 FQGNSA. The CDR3 totals 15 residues.

This chain links TRBV21-1 with TRBJ2-1; TRBD2 was called by the table and not checked on the DNA. TRBV21-1 is marked as a pseudogene. The CDR3 consists of 15 residues. CDR3 sequence: CASSKATRFHNEQFF. CDR3 coding DNA: TGTGCCAGCAGCAAAGCCACTAGATTCCACAATGAGCAGTTCTTC.

The chain is built from TRBV7-8 and TRBJ2-5; TRBD2 matches at 10 bases. This CDR3 is built from 16 residues. Germline CDR1 and CDR2: SGHVS and FQNEAQ. J lost 0 bases, V lost 5 bases, and 6 bases had no gene match. The CDR3 loop reads CASSMGLATYQETQYF. For the CDR3, the DNA is TGTGCCAGCAGCATGGGACTAGCGACCTACCAAGAGACCCAGTACTTC.

V and J are TRBV5-1 and TRBJ2-5, with D perhaps TRBD1 (5 bases). The length of the CDR3 is 13 residues. CDR1 and CDR2 (germline): SGHRS, YFSETQ. The V end was cut by 4 bases, the J end by 5 bases, with 12 bases between. In nucleotides, the CDR3 is TGCGCCAGCAGCCCAGGGTCTCTTGAGACCCAGTACTTC. Residues: CASSPGSLETQYF.